A few counts support the clone carrying this TCR beta chain. Its antigen is as yet unknown. This CDR3 is built from 15 residues. CDR1 is SGHRS and CDR2 is YFSETQ in the germline V gene. Trimming cost V 2 bases and J 2 bases; bases outside gene matches: 1. TCRdb redid the calling of the 5' RACE reads with MiXCR, one entry per CDR3 protein. The sample holds hundreds of thousands of distinct CDR3 sequences, around an eighth seen once. This sample stems from a study of T-cell memory formation after mild COVID-19. Study at large: The study found TCR clusters largely donor specific.

Study results and caveats: Within pre-infection memory, some responding clones were found, suggesting cross-reactive memory joined. Clones shrinking from day 15 to 85 showed even CD4/CD8 mixes; later expanders tilted CD4+.

The receptor was isolated from a young man who had mild COVID-19 (a few samples of this study predate the infection). Cell type and time point are not known. Specimen: PBMCs or a T cell subset sorted from them (not recorded which). This rearrangement joins TRBV5-1 to TRBJ2-5, with 12 nucleotides matching TRBD2. CDR3 DNA: TGCGCCAGCAGCTTCCTAGCGGGGGGGCAAGAGACCCAGTACTTC. Translation: CASSFLAGGQETQYF.